The entry that follows covers one TCR beta chain sequence. This sample stems from a study of blood T cell repertoires in COVID-19. Overall study context: Spain, Italy and the United States supplied samples that represented acute and convalescent COVID-19. Nucleic acid was either cDNA or gDNA, and it came from T cells, B-cell-depleted T cells, or PBMCs.

Study processing details: From reference gene primer amplification, estimates of nucleated cell counts were derived. Here immunoSEQ multiplex PCR was the method, and the copy in TCRdb shows in-frame clones only, minus some. D and trimming come from the DNA, and the V and J calls and clone size come from that table. The sample includes approximately 210,000 clones, roughly 78% of them seen just once. This TCR came from a woman aged 35 to 49 with acute or convalescent COVID-19. Sequencing was carried out using peripheral blood.

CDR3 coding DNA: TGTGCCAGCAGCCATCCCCGGAGGGTAGGGGAGAGGGAGACCCAGTACTTC. Translating gives CASSHPRRVGERETQYF. The chain has TRBV3-1 (or the pseudogene TRBV3-2) and TRBJ2-5; weak D call: TRBD2 (6 bases). CDR3 length: 17 residues. Trimming removed 3 bases from V and 5 bases from J, with 22 bases in between. Germline-derived CDR1 and CDR2 are LGHDT and YNNKEL (reference sequence).